This T cell receptor beta chain was captured in a study of tumor and adjacent non-tumor tissue in lung cancer. TCRbeta libraries were built with three rounds of nested PCR, modified from ARM-PCR. TCRdb reprocessed the multiplex PCR reads via MiXCR and lists one record per CDR3 protein. The sample holds 52,000 or so distinct CDR3 sequences, 70% to 80% seen once. Whole-study results and caveats: Higher tumor TCR diversity was associated with shorter survival. Compared with tumor, normal lung showed significantly lower TCR diversity. Top 100 clones took a larger repertoire share in normal lung.

RNA was extracted from bulk tissue without any cell sorting. More than 3 cm separated this lung sample from the edge of the tumor. Newly diagnosed lung cancer patients had thoracic surgery in China, August–late 2014, without prior chemotherapy. The length of the CDR3 is 14 residues. On this clonotype itself: Its specificity is unknown. A read error may produce the germline difference seen at one junction end.

The V gene is TRBV12-3 or TRBV12-4, the J gene TRBJ1-1; 9 bases are shared with TRBD1. The sequence was obtained from a woman aged 60-70 years with non-small cell lung cancer. The sample was distant non-tumor lung tissue. Written as DNA, the CDR3 is TGTGCCAGCAGGGCAACAGGGGGCCACACTAAAGCTTCCTTT. Its translation: CASRATGGHTKASF.